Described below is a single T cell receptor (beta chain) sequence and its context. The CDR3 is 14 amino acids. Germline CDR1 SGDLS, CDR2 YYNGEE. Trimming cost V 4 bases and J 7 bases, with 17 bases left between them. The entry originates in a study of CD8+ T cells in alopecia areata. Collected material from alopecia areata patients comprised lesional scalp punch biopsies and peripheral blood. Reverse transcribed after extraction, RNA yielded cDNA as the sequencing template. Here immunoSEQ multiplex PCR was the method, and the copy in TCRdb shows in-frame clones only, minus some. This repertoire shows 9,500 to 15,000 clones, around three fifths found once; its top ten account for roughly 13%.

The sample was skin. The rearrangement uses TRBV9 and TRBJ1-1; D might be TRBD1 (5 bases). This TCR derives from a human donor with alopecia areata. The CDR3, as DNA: TGTGCCAGCAGCCGTGGGGGGGACGTGTATGAAGCTTTCTTT. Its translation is CASSRGGDVYEAFF.